This T cell receptor beta chain was observed in a study of T cells after yellow fever vaccination. Regarding the study as a whole: Subsequent to the booster, the majority of primary-vaccination clones reappeared (roughly 95% CD4, 80% to 90% CD8). Among all clonotypes, a small share was observed in both CD4 and CD8 compartments.

Trimming pared 5 bases from V and 0 bases from J, leaving 7 bases between. The length of the CDR3 is 13 residues. Germline V gene sequence: CDR1 DFQATT, CDR2 SNEGSKA (reference sequence). A single record per CDR3 protein comes from TCRdb applying MiXCR to the 5' RACE reads. The sample comprises 500,000 to 700,000 distinct CDR3 sequences, 15% to 20% of which are singletons, and around an eighth rests with the top ten. This clonotype came up a few times. The antigen is not known. The source is a man aged 25 to 40 who received the YFV17D yellow fever vaccine. The sample was PBMCs, taken 15 days after the yellow fever booster vaccination. The chain carries TRBV20-1 and TRBJ2-2; no clear D gene. CDR3 sequence (DNA): TGCAGTGCTGGGGATGCGAACACCGGGGAGCTGTTTTTT. It yields the protein CSAGDANTGELFF.